This entry lists 21 T cell receptor beta chains sequenced from one sample in a study of blood T cells in healthy people across ages. Then a second PCR, running about 6 to 12 cycles, was carried out with a sample-barcoded 5' primer and a J-beta primer mix. TCRdb ran MiXCR on the 5' RACE reads and lists one entry per CDR3 protein. The table lists roughly 1,500,000 distinct CDR3 sequences, about 31% of them singletons, with about 11% in the top ten. Sequences were obtained from blood. The receptors stem from a woman aged 30 to 39 in good health.

This clonotype appeared a few times. The V call is TRBV5-1, the J call TRBJ2-1, with D possibly being TRBD2 (7 bases). V was shortened by 2 bases and J by 7 bases, with 16 bases between the two germline ends. The length of the CDR3 is 15 residues. From germline, CDR1 is SGHRS and CDR2 YFSETQ. Here the CDR3 DNA reads TGCGCCAGCAGCTTAGGGGGGGCAGGCGTGAATGAGCAGTTCTTC. Amino acids: CASSLGGAGVNEQFF.

The chain uses TRBV4-1 and TRBJ2-5; 8 bases match TRBD1. The V gene end was trimmed by 1 base and the J gene end by 11 bases; junction bases not matched to a gene: 12. Looked up from germline, CDR1 is MGHRA and CDR2 is YSYEKL. The CDR3 length is 15 residues. CDR3 amino acids: CASSQAGTGIKAQYF. As DNA, the CDR3 is TGCGCCAGCAGCCAAGCCGGGACAGGTATTAAGGCGCAGTACTTC.

This clonotype was observed a handful of times. This rearrangement joins TRBV5-6 to TRBJ1-1; D perhaps matches TRBD1 (6 bases). CDR1 is SGHDT and CDR2 is YYEEEE in the germline V gene. The CDR3 contains 15 residues. Trimming stripped 3 bases from V and 0 bases from J, with 12 bases between. This CDR3 reads CASSYRQVLNTEAFF. CDR3 DNA sequence: TGTGCCAGCAGCTACAGACAGGTGTTGAACACTGAAGCTTTCTTT.

In regard to this clonotype: An end of the junction differs from the germline gene, which may be a read error. The rearrangement joins TRBV4-1 to TRBJ2-2; 10 nucleotides agree with TRBD2. The CDR3 has 15 residues. Germline V gives CDR1 MGHRA, CDR2 YSYEKL. CDR3 in amino acids: CVSSQETSGAAELFF. CDR3 nucleotide sequence: TGCGTCAGCAGCCAAGAAACTAGCGGGGCGGCGGAGCTGTTTTTT.

This clonotype was counted between two and nine times. This CDR3 reads CASSLPGAGANVLTF. Written as DNA, the CDR3 is TGTGCCAGCAGCTTGCCAGGGGCTGGGGCCAACGTCCTGACTTTC. This sequence joins TRBV5-4 and TRBJ2-6, with a weak D call TRBD1 (6 bases). V was trimmed by 1 base and J by 2 bases, leaving 7 bases between them. The V gene's germline CDR1 is SGHNT and CDR2 YYREEE (reference sequence). This CDR3 comprises 15 residues.

This chain connects TRBV6-5 to TRBJ2-1; TRBD2 agrees at 7 bases. The germline V gene has CDR1 MNHEY and CDR2 SVGAGI. With 0 bases clipped from V and 4 bases from J, the junction kept 9 bases outside the gene matches. The CDR3 runs 17 residues. The CDR3 DNA reads TGTGCCAGCAGTTACTCCCCCGGGTGGGGGGGATACAATGAGCAGTTCTTC. It specifies CASSYSPGWGGYNEQFF.

V and J are TRBV20-1 and TRBJ1-2, with D possibly TRBD1 on 6 matching bases. The V end was cut by 0 bases, the J end by 3 bases, with 17 bases between. Germline CDR1 and CDR2: DFQATT and SNEGSKA (reference sequence). This CDR3 region has 16 residues. As DNA, the CDR3 is TGCAGTGCTAGAGAATTTAAGGGGGGTGGCTACTATGGCTACACCTTC. Protein product: CSAREFKGGGYYGYTF.

This clonotype was seen only a few times. The chain links TRBV2 to TRBJ2-7; no clear D. Germline V lookup: CDR1 SNHLY, CDR2 FYNNEI. V was clipped by 4 bases and J by 4 bases, with 14 bases between them. The CDR3 has 14 residues. CDR3 region: CASSVRSSRYEQYF. In DNA, the CDR3 is TGTGCCAGCAGTGTAAGGTCCAGCAGATACGAGCAGTACTTC.

Note on this clonotype: A much larger clone differs by one base, so this may be a read error. The chain recombines TRBV24-1 with TRBJ2-3; D may be TRBD2 (6 bases). The CDR3 consists of 15 residues. The germline V gene has CDR1 KGHDR and CDR2 SFDVKD. The CDR3 DNA follows: TGTGCCACCAGTGATTTGACGGGAGAGGCAGATACGCTGTATTTT. Amino acid sequence: CATSDLTGEADTLYF.

The chain uses TRBV6-5 and TRBJ2-1, with D perhaps matching TRBD2 (6 bases). The germline CDR1 and CDR2 sequences are MNHEY and SVGAGI. Trimming pared 0 bases from V and 2 bases from J, leaving 14 bases between. This CDR3 region has 17 residues. DNA for the CDR3: TGTGCCAGCAGTTACTCCGCGGCGGCGGGGACCTACAATGAGCAGTTCTTC. Translation gives CASSYSAAAGTYNEQFF.

This clonotype appeared a few times. The chain carries TRBV27 and TRBJ1-1, with D maybe TRBD1 (5 bases). Germline V gene sequence: CDR1 MNHEY, CDR2 SMNVEV (reference sequence). The V and J ends lost 2 bases and 4 bases respectively, with 11 bases between them. There are 14 residues in the CDR3. The CDR3 bases are TGTGCCAGCAGTTTAATGGGGCCCGGCACTGAAGCTTTCTTT. This sequence encodes CASSLMGPGTEAFF.

J is TRBJ2-7 and V is TRBV20-1; D gene uncertain. Germline CDR1 reads DFQATT; CDR2 reads SNEGSKA (reference sequence). The CDR3 totals 14 residues. Between the trimmed V and J ends, which lost 1 base and 2 bases, there was a span of 12 bases. In DNA, the CDR3 is TGCAGTGCTAGAGGGCCCCCTGTGGCCTACGAGCAGTACTTC. As protein: CSARGPPVAYEQYF.

J is TRBJ2-5 and V is TRBV12-3 or TRBV12-4; D uncertain. The DNA end favors TRBJ2-7, so the J call may be wrong. There are 13 residues in the CDR3. The CDR3 DNA follows: TGTGCCAGCAGTCCTCAGAATTTCTACGAGCAGTACTTC. Its translation: CASSPQNFYEQYF.

Ten or more counts support this clonotype. This chain's CDR3 is CSVVRGPDTQYF. The CDR3 DNA reads as TGCAGCGTTGTTCGGGGACCAGATACGCAGTATTTT. The J gene is TRBJ2-3, the V gene TRBV29-1; D may match TRBD1 or TRBD2 (5 bases each). This CDR3 contains 12 residues. V was shortened by 4 bases and J by 4 bases, with 9 bases between the two germline ends. Germline V lookup: CDR1 SQVTM, CDR2 ANQGSEA.

The genes are TRBV20-1 and TRBJ2-3; tentative D call: TRBD1 (6 bases). The CDR3 totals 16 residues. V was cut by 0 bases and J by 1 base, with 14 bases left in between. Germline lookup yields CDR1 DFQATT and CDR2 SNEGSKA (reference sequence). In DNA form, the CDR3 reads TGCAGTGCTAGAGACAGGGTACAGGGAGGCACAGATACGCAGTATTTT. Protein sequence: CSARDRVQGGTDTQYF.

In regard to this clonotype: One base away lies a much larger clone, so this may be a sequencing read error. This chain uses TRBV27 with TRBJ2-2; D not resolved. The CDR3 extends over 15 amino acids. From germline, CDR1 is MNHEY and CDR2 SMNVEV (reference sequence). CDR3 sequence (DNA): TGTGCCTGCAGTTTAAAGTCCCGTCACACCGGGGAGCTGTTTTTT. It yields the protein CACSLKSRHTGELFF.

On this clonotype itself: Given the absence of the conserved phenylalanine or tryptophan at the CDR3 end, a read error is likely. This chain uses TRBV24-1 with TRBJ2-2, with TRBD2 identical over 11 bases. CDR1 and CDR2 from the germline V gene are KGHDR and SFDVKD. Germline trimming cut 4 bases from V and 2 bases from J; bases unmatched to any gene: 5. This CDR3 comprises 17 residues. The CDR3 DNA reads TGTGCCACCAGTGACCCGACTAGCGGGATAAACACCGGGGAGCTGTTTTGT. Its translation is CATSDPTSGINTGELFC.

Worth noting for this clonotype: One end of the junction is discordant with germline, which a read error may explain. V is TRBV12-3 or TRBV12-4 and J is TRBJ2-3; D is ambiguous. This CDR3 comprises 14 residues. The CDR3, as DNA: TGTGCCAGCAGTTTAAGAGTGAGAGTGGATACGCGGTATTTT. Translating it yields CASSLRVRVDTRYF.

The chain employs TRBV29-1 and TRBJ1-4; D call uncertain. The germline CDR1 and CDR2 sequences are SQVTM and ANQGSEA. V lost 5 bases and J 5 bases, leaving 9 bases between the germline ends. The CDR3 runs to 12 residues. CDR3 protein: CSVIIPNEKLFF. CDR3 coding DNA: TGCAGCGTTATTATCCCCAATGAAAAACTGTTTTTT. Combining the CDR3 with reference TRBV29-1 and TRBJ1-4 gives the whole variable domain SAVISQKPSRDICQRGTSLTIQCQVDSQVTMMFWYRQQPGQSLTLIATANQGSEATYESGFVIDKFPISRPNLTFSTLTVSNMSPEDSSIYLCSVIIPNEKLFFGSGTQLSVL.

The table lists this clonotype with a count of one. J is TRBJ1-2 and V is TRBV28; a possible D gene is TRBD1 (6 bases). Trimming took off 7 bases at V and 4 bases at J, with 13 bases between the two ends. The germline gives CDR1 MDHEN, CDR2 SYDVKM. The CDR3 is 13 residues long. The CDR3 is CASTSRGPYGYTF. CDR3 sequence (DNA): TGTGCCAGCACTTCCCGGGGGCCCTATGGCTACACCTTC.

With respect to this clonotype: Compared with germline, one end of the junction differs, possibly owing to a read error. In nucleotides, the CDR3 is TGTGCCAGCAGCCCCGGGACTTACTACAGTGAGCAGTTCTTC. Translation: CASSPGTYYSEQFF. The chain has TRBV7-3 and TRBJ2-1; possibly TRBD2 for D (6 bases). Per germline, CDR1 SGHTA and CDR2 FQGTGA. This CDR3 spans 14 amino acids.